These 9 T cell receptor beta chains came from one sample sequenced in a study of CD8 T cells in ankylosing spondylitis (dated by TCRdb to the late 2010s). The library was generated by 5' RACE. The sequencing machine was an Illumina HiSeq 2500. The public reads were reprocessed in TCRdb via fastp at Q25 and MiXCR, keeping in-frame beta chains. For every CDR3 protein sequence, its rows merge into one entry that carries the most common genes and DNA. The sample table lists under 300,000 distinct CDR3 sequences, roughly 10% of them with a count of one. The biggest ten clones account for under 8% of the sample. Sequenced sample: blood, either unsorted or a sorted T cell fraction (not recorded which). The receptors come from a male donor with ankylosing spondylitis or in good health (not recorded which).

The gene calls are TRBV24-1 and TRBJ2-5; 7 nucleotides match TRBD1. This CDR3 region has 14 residues. V gave up 3 bases and J gave up 4 bases; unmatched junction bases: 4. Germline V CDR1 and CDR2: KGHDR, SFDVKD. CDR3 region: CATSDGQVLETQYF. CDR3 coding DNA: TGTGCCACCAGTGATGGACAGGTACTAGAGACCCAGTACTTC.

This clonotype turned up a few times. The CDR3 sequence: CASSPTEGWGPQHF. The CDR3 nucleotides are TGTGCCAGCAGTCCCACGGAGGGGTGGGGGCCCCAGCATTTT. The rearrangement links TRBV12-3 or TRBV12-4 to TRBJ1-5; D is possibly TRBD1 (5 bases). The V and J ends lost 5 bases and 9 bases respectively, with 17 bases between them. There are 14 residues in the CDR3.

This clonotype was observed a few times. V gene TRBV4-1 combines with J gene TRBJ2-1; D is undetermined. The V end was cut by 1 base, the J end by 0 bases, with 7 bases between. Germline V CDR1 and CDR2: MGHRA, YSYEKL. The CDR3 extends over 15 amino acids. CDR3 in amino acids: CASSQGVFSYNEQFF. CDR3 DNA: TGCGCCAGCAGCCAAGGGGTTTTCTCCTACAATGAGCAGTTCTTC.

This clonotype was seen at least ten times. The V and J genes are TRBV5-5 and TRBJ1-2; D possibly corresponds to TRBD1 (5 bases). The CDR3 runs to 14 residues. V dropped 4 bases and J dropped 7 bases, with 17 bases sitting between them. Germline CDR1 and CDR2: SGHKS and YYEKEE (reference sequence). The CDR3 DNA reads TGTGCCAGCAGCCCACTCCCCAGGGAGCTTGGCTACACCTTC. This gives the protein CASSPLPRELGYTF.

The chain joins TRBV19 to TRBJ1-1, with no clear D. Germline V gene sequence: CDR1 LNHDA, CDR2 SQIVND (reference sequence). The germline V and J ends were trimmed by 7 bases and 6 bases, with 12 bases remaining between them. The CDR3 loop spans 12 amino acids. CDR3 sequence (DNA): TGTGCCAGTAATTTGGGTGGCGCTGAAGCTTTCTTT. Translating gives CASNLGGAEAFF. Using reference TRBV19 and TRBJ1-1 for the parts outside the CDR3, the full variable domain is DGGITQSPKYLFRKEGQNVTLSCEQNLNHDAMYWYRQDPGQGLRLIYYSQIVNDFQKGDIAEGYSVSREKKESFPLTVTSAQKNPTAFYLCASNLGGAEAFFGQGTRLTVV.

As to this clonotype: Since the CDR3 does not end with the conserved phenylalanine or tryptophan, this likely comes from a read error. The chain uses TRBV11-2 and TRBJ2-7, with a tentative D call TRBD2 (5 bases). Germline lookup yields CDR1 SGHAT and CDR2 FQNNGV. CDR3 length: 16 residues. V was clipped by 2 bases and J by 4 bases, with 18 bases between them. CDR3 region: CASSLTIVGAVYEQYS. The DNA for the CDR3 is TGTGCCAGCAGCTTAACTATCGTGGGAGCGGTGTACGAGCAGTACTCC.

This clonotype has at least ten counts. This chain links TRBV25-1 with TRBJ2-7; TRBD2 is a possible D gene (5 bases). The CDR3 spans 15 residues. In germline, CDR1 is MGHDK, CDR2 SYGVNS. Trimming took 0 bases from V and 6 from J, leaving 15 bases between them. The CDR3 protein is CASSEYTKRVGEQYF. As DNA, the CDR3 is TGTGCCAGCAGTGAATATACGAAGAGGGTGGGCGAGCAGTACTTC.

This clonotype was counted many times. This chain uses TRBV5-1 with TRBJ2-7, with 11 nucleotides matching TRBD2. CDR1 SGHRS and CDR2 YFSETQ come from the germline V gene. The CDR3 has 15 residues. V lost 0 bases to trimming and J lost 3 bases; unmatched junction nucleotides: 2. CDR3 sequence (DNA): TGCGCCAGCAGCTTGGGGACTAGCGGGCTCTACGAGCAGTACTTC. It translates to CASSLGTSGLYEQYF.

For this clonotype: Possible read error: a much larger clone is one base away. This rearrangement joins TRBV12-3 or TRBV12-4 to TRBJ2-5; 7 nucleotides agree with TRBD1. Trimming took 5 bases from V and 7 from J; bases not matched to a gene: 10. The CDR3 runs to 14 residues. CDR3 in DNA: TGTGCCAGCAGTATCGGGACAGCAAAAGCGACCCAGTACTTC. Translating gives CASSIGTAKATQYF.